The 10 T cell receptor beta chains in this list originate from one sample, sequenced in a study of T cell responses to AZD1222 COVID-19 vaccine. The protocol was immunoSEQ multiplex PCR, while the TCRdb copy is restricted to in-frame clones and leaves out a portion. The table has 200,000 to 300,000 clones, approximately 95% seen once. The sequences come from peripheral blood, collected on day 0 of AZD1222 vaccination. The receptors here all came from an adult in good health.

The V gene is TRBV5-4, the J gene TRBJ1-2; possible D gene TRBD1, 6 bases. The germline V gene has CDR1 SGHNT and CDR2 YYREEE (reference sequence). V lost 3 bases and J 6 bases, leaving 15 bases between the germline ends. The CDR3 spans 14 residues. The DNA for the CDR3 is TGTGCCAGCAGCTCGCGTAGGGGGGTGGATGGCTACACCTTC. The encoded protein is CASSSRRGVDGYTF.

The J gene is TRBJ1-5, the V gene TRBV19, with 8 positions matching TRBD1. Germline-derived CDR1 and CDR2 are LNHDA and SQIVND (reference sequence). This CDR3 has 15 residues. V shed 5 bases, J shed 7 bases, and the junction held 10 bases outside the gene matches. CDR3 loop: CASSSRTGTGQPQHF. The CDR3 DNA follows: TGTGCCAGTAGTTCGAGGACAGGGACTGGGCAGCCCCAGCATTTT.

This clone has just one count. The chain combines TRBV19 with TRBJ1-6, with a weak D call TRBD1 (5 bases). With 3 bases removed from V and 6 bases from J, the gap between germline ends came to 9 bases. Germline CDR1 LNHDA, CDR2 SQIVND (reference sequence). The length of the CDR3 is 14 residues. The CDR3 DNA reads as TGTGCCAGTAGTATTCAGGGTCCTAATTCACCCCTCCACTTT. It encodes CASSIQGPNSPLHF.

The chain is built from TRBV27 and TRBJ2-1; D remains unclear. This CDR3 comprises 14 residues. Deletions cut 7 bases from V and 0 bases from J, with 10 bases between. CDR1 is MNHEY and CDR2 is SMNVEV in the germline V gene (reference sequence). CDR3 DNA: TGTGCCAGCATGAGAATCGGCTCCTACAATGAGCAGTTCTTC. Translation gives CASMRIGSYNEQFF.

The chain combines TRBV29-1 with TRBJ1-2, with D possibly being TRBD1 (5 bases). The V end lost 6 bases, the J end lost 7 bases, and 18 bases lay between the germline ends. Germline CDR1 SQVTM, CDR2 ANQGSEA. The CDR3 is 13 residues long. The CDR3 DNA reads as TGCAGCGTGGCCGGGACCGACATAGTTGGCTACACCTTC. Residues: CSVAGTDIVGYTF.

V and J are TRBV27 and TRBJ1-2; D might be TRBD1 (5 bases). Germline CDR1 MNHEY, CDR2 SMNVEV (reference sequence). This CDR3 region has 13 residues. V was trimmed by 0 bases and J by 3 bases, leaving 5 bases between them. Here the CDR3 reads CASSLSGDYGYTF. DNA of the CDR3: TGTGCCAGCAGTTTATCAGGGGACTATGGCTACACCTTC.

The V gene is TRBV24-1, the J gene TRBJ1-5; no firm D call. Germline values: CDR1 KGHDR, CDR2 SFDVKD. CDR3 length: 16 amino acids. Between the trimmed V and J ends, which lost 3 bases and 4 bases, there was a span of 15 bases. CDR3 amino acids: CATSDLGLKRNQPQHF. As DNA, the CDR3 is TGTGCCACCAGTGATCTCGGCCTCAAAAGGAATCAGCCCCAGCATTTT.

V gene TRBV30 combines with J gene TRBJ2-6; D unresolved. Germline-derived CDR1 and CDR2 are GTSNPN and SVGIG (reference sequence). The CDR3 covers 13 residues. V was trimmed by 5 bases and J by 0 bases, leaving 5 bases between them. CDR3 DNA sequence: TGTGCCTGGGACCCCTCTGGGGCCAACGTCCTGACTTTC. Translating gives CAWDPSGANVLTF.

This rearrangement joins TRBV24-1 to TRBJ2-3; D uncertain. CDR1 is KGHDR, CDR2 SFDVKD, per germline. The CDR3 runs to 12 residues. V lost 7 bases, J lost 6 bases, and 10 bases lay in between. The CDR3 nucleotides read TGTGCCACCAGGGGGTCGGCGGATACGCAGTATTTT. It translates to CATRGSADTQYF.

This sequence joins TRBV28 and TRBJ1-5, with 7 bases matching TRBD1. With 7 bases clipped from V and 1 base from J, the junction kept 19 bases outside the gene matches. CDR1 is MDHEN, CDR2 SYDVKM, per germline. This CDR3 spans 19 amino acids. The CDR3 sequence: CASTHSLTRQGRSNQPQHF. CDR3 nucleotides: TGTGCCAGCACCCACTCCCTAACACGACAGGGCAGGAGCAATCAGCCCCAGCATTTT.